This T cell receptor (beta chain) was identified during a study of identical twins. A few counts support this clonotype. The antigen is not known. This CDR3 region has 13 residues. Germline V gene lookup returns CDR1 DFQATT and CDR2 SNEGSKA (reference sequence). Trimming removed 6 bases from V and 2 bases from J, with 11 bases in between. Unique molecular identifiers were in the cDNA, with template-switch universal primer binding. TCRdb recomputed calls from the 5' RACE reads with MiXCR, one row per CDR3 protein. The table has 550,000 to 800,000 distinct CDR3 sequences, 7.1% seen once. Study outcomes and limitations: Cross-sectional statistical analysis, not tracking of the same donors, underpinned the conclusions. The abundant beta clonotypes from cord blood had fewer insertions, and memory repertoires had none of this.

This sample also belongs to another study, concerning yellow fever vaccine responses in identical twins. That publication notes: Twins' vaccine T cell response reportedly seemed partly convergent, partly personalized.

The sample consisted of PBMCs. V usage is TRBV20-1 and J usage is TRBJ2-1; TRBD2 might be the D (5 bases). This sequence was found in a woman under 30 in good health. The CDR3 protein is CSAQLGPYNEQFF. The CDR3 DNA sequence: TGCAGTGCCCAACTAGGTCCCTACAATGAGCAGTTCTTC.